A selection of T cell receptor beta chains follows, all from one sample in a study of OX40 agonist ivuxolimab in advanced cancers. TCRdb keeps only in-frame clones here, not all; method: immunoSEQ multiplex PCR. This table has approximately 82,000 clones, roughly 84% appearing once. This sample comprised CD4+ or CD8+ T cells sorted from blood, obtained in a trial of the OX40 agonist ivuxolimab. The receptors come from an adult with an advanced solid tumor such as melanoma, head and neck, liver or kidney cancer. The CDR3 runs from the conserved cysteine through the conserved F or W. Each record gives: CDR3 length, clone size, D gene, V gene, J gene, CDR3 protein, CDR3 DNA. D genes are given only for firm matches. The size of a clone is reported for some rows only, either as once, few or many, or as a class for expanded clones.

cdr3_length: 14
clone_size: once
d_call: .
v_call: TRBV6-5
j_call: TRBJ1-6
cdr3_aa: CASSATSYNSPLHF
cdr3_nt: TGTGCCAGCAGTGCGACCTCCTATAATTCACCCCTCCACTTT

cdr3_length: 16
clone_size: .
d_call: .
v_call: TRBV14
j_call: TRBJ1-6
cdr3_aa: CASSQGHHSYNSPLHF
cdr3_nt: TGTGCCAGCAGCCAGGGACACCACTCCTATAATTCACCCCTCCACTTT

cdr3_length: 13
clone_size: .
d_call: TRBD1
v_call: TRBV18
j_call: TRBJ2-7
cdr3_aa: CASSPGQGVEQYF
cdr3_nt: TGTGCCAGCTCACCGGGACAGGGGGTCGAGCAGTACTTC

cdr3_length: 16
clone_size: .
d_call: TRBD1
v_call: TRBV6-5
j_call: TRBJ2-7
cdr3_aa: CASSFGFGTGPYEQYF
cdr3_nt: TGTGCCAGCAGTTTCGGATTTGGGACAGGGCCATACGAGCAGTACTTC

cdr3_length: 15
clone_size: few
d_call: TRBD1
v_call: TRBV7-9
j_call: TRBJ2-7
cdr3_aa: CASSLGQLQIYEQYF
cdr3_nt: TGTGCCAGCAGCTTGGGACAGCTGCAAATCTACGAGCAGTACTTC

cdr3_length: 15
clone_size: few
d_call: TRBD1
v_call: TRBV7-8
j_call: TRBJ2-7
cdr3_aa: CASSLYQGASYEQYF
cdr3_nt: TGTGCCAGCAGCTTATACCAGGGGGCGTCCTACGAGCAGTACTTC

cdr3_length: 14
clone_size: .
d_call: .
v_call: TRBV5-1
j_call: TRBJ2-5
cdr3_aa: CASSFGDSQETQYF
cdr3_nt: TGCGCCAGCAGCTTCGGGGACTCACAAGAGACCCAGTACTTC

cdr3_length: 17
clone_size: .
d_call: TRBD1
v_call: TRBV14
j_call: TRBJ2-5
cdr3_aa: CASSSLRDRGPQETQYF
cdr3_nt: TGTGCCAGCAGCTCCCTCAGGGACAGGGGGCCACAAGAGACCCAGTACTTC

cdr3_length: 12
clone_size: .
d_call: .
v_call: TRBV29-1
j_call: TRBJ2-7
cdr3_aa: CSVELASDEQYF
cdr3_nt: TGCAGCGTTGAACTAGCATCCGACGAGCAGTACTTC

cdr3_length: 15
clone_size: .
d_call: TRBD2
v_call: TRBV19
j_call: TRBJ2-7
cdr3_aa: CASSMRLASSYEQYF
cdr3_nt: TGTGCCAGTAGTATGAGACTAGCGAGCTCCTACGAGCAGTACTTC

cdr3_length: 17
clone_size: .
d_call: TRBD2
v_call: TRBV19
j_call: TRBJ2-6
cdr3_aa: CASKKRGDLAGANVLTF
cdr3_nt: TGTGCCAGTAAGAAGCGGGGGGACCTAGCTGGGGCCAACGTCCTGACTTTC

cdr3_length: 15
clone_size: few
d_call: .
v_call: TRBV9
j_call: TRBJ2-7
cdr3_aa: CASSSRGASSYEQYF
cdr3_nt: TGTGCCAGCAGTTCCCGGGGGGCCAGCTCCTACGAGCAGTACTTC

cdr3_length: 13
clone_size: .
d_call: .
v_call: TRBV6-5
j_call: TRBJ2-7
cdr3_aa: CASSYGGSYEQYF
cdr3_nt: TGTGCCAGCAGTTACGGGGGCTCTTACGAGCAGTACTTC

cdr3_length: 14
clone_size: .
d_call: .
v_call: TRBV19
j_call: TRBJ1-5
cdr3_aa: CASSIGHTERPQHF
cdr3_nt: TGTGCCAGTAGTATCGGACATACAGAGAGGCCCCAGCATTTT

cdr3_length: 15
clone_size: .
d_call: TRBD1
v_call: TRBV4-2
j_call: TRBJ1-4
cdr3_aa: CASSQGGTGDEKLFF
cdr3_nt: TGTGCCAGCAGCCAAGGGGGGACAGGGGACGAAAAACTGTTTTTT

cdr3_length: 15
clone_size: .
d_call: TRBD1
v_call: TRBV5-6
j_call: TRBJ1-1
cdr3_aa: CASSPLTGMNTEAFF
cdr3_nt: TGTGCCAGCAGCCCCCTGACAGGGATGAACACTGAAGCTTTCTTT

cdr3_length: 16
clone_size: few
d_call: TRBD2
v_call: TRBV7-9
j_call: TRBJ2-5
cdr3_aa: CASSSTSGLQGETQYF
cdr3_nt: TGTGCCAGCAGCTCGACTAGCGGCCTACAAGGGGAGACCCAGTACTTC

cdr3_length: 13
clone_size: .
d_call: TRBD2
v_call: TRBV27
j_call: TRBJ2-3
cdr3_aa: CASNGGITDTQYF
cdr3_nt: TGTGCCAGCAACGGGGGGATCACAGATACGCAGTATTTT

cdr3_length: 14
clone_size: .
d_call: .
v_call: TRBV6-1
j_call: TRBJ1-4
cdr3_aa: CASSEGATNEKLFF
cdr3_nt: TGTGCCAGCAGTGAGGGAGCAACTAATGAAAAACTGTTTTTT

cdr3_length: 13
clone_size: .
d_call: .
v_call: TRBV7-2
j_call: TRBJ1-1
cdr3_aa: CASRRGGDTEAFF
cdr3_nt: TGTGCCAGCAGGCGGGGAGGGGACACTGAAGCTTTCTTT

cdr3_length: 16
clone_size: few
d_call: .
v_call: TRBV30
j_call: TRBJ2-5
cdr3_aa: CAWSSNQMGLGGTQYF
cdr3_nt: TGTGCCTGGAGTTCAAACCAAATGGGACTGGGGGGGACCCAGTACTTC

cdr3_length: 14
clone_size: .
d_call: .
v_call: TRBV30
j_call: TRBJ1-5
cdr3_aa: CAWSAGGAAQPQHF
cdr3_nt: TGTGCCTGGAGTGCTGGAGGGGCCGCACAGCCCCAGCATTTT

cdr3_length: 13
clone_size: .
d_call: TRBD1
v_call: TRBV6-6
j_call: TRBJ1-5
cdr3_aa: CASSWDRDQPQHF
cdr3_nt: TGTGCCAGCAGTTGGGACAGGGATCAGCCCCAGCATTTT

cdr3_length: 16
clone_size: few
d_call: TRBD2
v_call: TRBV10-2
j_call: TRBJ2-1
cdr3_aa: CASRSVRAGGDNEQFF
cdr3_nt: TGCGCCAGCAGGTCCGTCCGAGCGGGGGGCGACAATGAGCAGTTCTTC

cdr3_length: 14
clone_size: .
d_call: TRBD1
v_call: TRBV11-2
j_call: TRBJ1-5
cdr3_aa: CASSLGQVNQPQHF
cdr3_nt: TGTGCCAGCAGCCTCGGACAGGTCAATCAGCCCCAGCATTTT

cdr3_length: 15
clone_size: .
d_call: .
v_call: TRBV10-1
j_call: TRBJ2-7
cdr3_aa: CASSAWASSTYEQYF
cdr3_nt: TGCGCCAGCAGCGCCTGGGCATCCTCCACCTACGAGCAGTACTTC

cdr3_length: 14
clone_size: .
d_call: .
v_call: TRBV30
j_call: TRBJ1-2
cdr3_aa: CAWSVGGSLRGYTF
cdr3_nt: TGTGCCTGGAGTGTAGGGGGATCCCTGAGGGGCTACACCTTC

cdr3_length: 15
clone_size: .
d_call: .
v_call: TRBV7-9
j_call: TRBJ1-1
cdr3_aa: CATSDGGAGDTEAFF
cdr3_nt: TGTGCCACTTCAGACGGGGGCGCGGGAGACACTGAAGCTTTCTTT

cdr3_length: 17
clone_size: .
d_call: TRBD1
v_call: TRBV7-2
j_call: TRBJ1-5
cdr3_aa: CASSLGQGIWSNQPQHF
cdr3_nt: TGTGCCAGCAGCTTAGGACAGGGAATATGGAGCAATCAGCCCCAGCATTTT

cdr3_length: 15
clone_size: .
d_call: .
v_call: TRBV27
j_call: TRBJ1-1
cdr3_aa: CASSLLRGSGTEAFF
cdr3_nt: TGTGCCAGCAGCCTACTGCGGGGGTCGGGCACTGAAGCTTTCTTT

cdr3_length: 13
clone_size: .
d_call: TRBD1
v_call: TRBV27
j_call: TRBJ2-7
cdr3_aa: CASSLRQGYEQYF
cdr3_nt: TGTGCCAGCAGTTTGCGACAGGGCTACGAGCAGTACTTC

cdr3_length: 13
clone_size: .
d_call: .
v_call: TRBV19
j_call: TRBJ1-5
cdr3_aa: CASSPGLGQPQHF
cdr3_nt: TGTGCCAGTAGTCCGGGGCTGGGTCAGCCCCAGCATTTT

cdr3_length: 15
clone_size: hyperexpanded
d_call: TRBD2
v_call: TRBV19
j_call: TRBJ2-1
cdr3_aa: CASTATSGDYNEQFF
cdr3_nt: TGTGCCAGTACAGCCACTAGCGGGGATTACAATGAGCAGTTCTTC

cdr3_length: 17
clone_size: .
d_call: .
v_call: TRBV4-1
j_call: TRBJ1-3
cdr3_aa: CASSQDLARGAGNTIYF
cdr3_nt: TGCGCCAGCAGCCAAGATCTAGCCAGGGGTGCTGGAAACACCATATATTTT

cdr3_length: 14
clone_size: .
d_call: .
v_call: TRBV11-2
j_call: TRBJ1-2
cdr3_aa: CASSLGRDGYGYTF
cdr3_nt: TGTGCCAGCAGCCTTGGCAGGGACGGCTATGGCTACACCTTC

cdr3_length: 12
clone_size: .
d_call: .
v_call: TRBV18
j_call: TRBJ1-1
cdr3_aa: CASSPENTEAFF
cdr3_nt: TGTGCCAGCTCACCAGAGAACACTGAAGCTTTCTTT

cdr3_length: 15
clone_size: once
d_call: .
v_call: TRBV27
j_call: TRBJ2-3
cdr3_aa: CASGRFGLGTDTQYF
cdr3_nt: TGTGCCAGCGGGCGATTTGGGTTGGGCACAGATACGCAGTATTTT

cdr3_length: 14
clone_size: few
d_call: TRBD1
v_call: TRBV30
j_call: TRBJ2-7
cdr3_aa: CAWSVDRVSYEQYF
cdr3_nt: TGTGCCTGGAGTGTAGACAGGGTATCCTACGAGCAGTACTTC

cdr3_length: 16
clone_size: .
d_call: TRBD1
v_call: TRBV11-2
j_call: TRBJ2-7
cdr3_aa: CASSSRGRGMAYEQYF
cdr3_nt: TGTGCCAGCAGCTCCAGGGGGCGAGGGATGGCGTACGAGCAGTACTTC

cdr3_length: 14
clone_size: .
d_call: TRBD1
v_call: TRBV6-1
j_call: TRBJ2-1
cdr3_aa: CASSIGTGGAGQFF
cdr3_nt: TGTGCCAGCAGTATAGGGACAGGGGGCGCTGGGCAGTTCTTC

cdr3_length: 18
clone_size: .
d_call: TRBD1
v_call: TRBV7-9
j_call: TRBJ1-5
cdr3_aa: CASSLGGTGDYSNQPQHF
cdr3_nt: TGTGCCAGCAGCTTAGGGGGGACAGGGGACTATAGCAATCAGCCCCAGCATTTT